A single sample is the source of the 6 T cell receptor beta chains below, sequenced in a study of blood T cell repertoires in COVID-19. Produced via immunoSEQ multiplex PCR; TCRdb's table is partial and in-frame only. The repertoire consists of 99,000 or so clones, with more than 75% occurring once and the leading ten covering roughly 15%. Sequences were obtained from peripheral blood. These receptors originate from a man aged 50 to 59 with acute or convalescent COVID-19.

The rearrangement uses TRBV6-5 and TRBJ2-1; D is possibly TRBD2 (6 bases). V lost 6 bases and J lost 9, with 18 bases in between. This CDR3 has 14 amino acids. Germline V gene sequence: CDR1 MNHEY, CDR2 SVGAGI. As DNA, the CDR3 is TGTGCCAGCAGCGCAAGACTAGACGGGAGTGAGCAGTTCTTC. Protein: CASSARLDGSEQFF.

The chain combines TRBV28 with TRBJ1-5, with TRBD1 matching over 9 bases. The CDR3 loop spans 18 amino acids. From germline, CDR1 is MDHEN and CDR2 SYDVKM. V trimming: 6 bases; J trimming: 2 bases; junction bases outside the gene matches: 14. CDR3 sequence: CASSQHRGPGRGNQPQHF. In nucleotides, the CDR3 is TGTGCCAGCAGCCAACACAGGGGGCCAGGTAGGGGCAATCAGCCCCAGCATTTT.

V usage is TRBV4-1 and J usage is TRBJ2-5; 14 nucleotides match TRBD2. The CDR3 is 16 residues long. The V gene's germline CDR1 is MGHRA and CDR2 YSYEKL. V lost 3 bases to trimming and J lost 4 bases; unmatched junction nucleotides: 4. CDR3 in amino acids: CASSHGTSGRRETQYF. CDR3 sequence (DNA): TGCGCCAGCAGCCATGGGACTAGCGGGAGAAGAGAGACCCAGTACTTC.

In its sample, this clone was seen a few times. The rearrangement uses TRBV15 and TRBJ2-5; 9 bases are shared with TRBD2. Losses at the gene ends were 3 bases for V and 2 bases for J; bases not matched to a gene: 7. Germline V gives CDR1 LNHNV, CDR2 YYDKDF (reference sequence). CDR3 size: 16 residues. The CDR3 sequence: CATSRDIAGAQETQYF. The CDR3 DNA reads TGTGCCACCAGCAGGGATATAGCGGGAGCACAAGAGACCCAGTACTTC.

The rearrangement links TRBV5-5 to TRBJ1-5, with D maybe TRBD1 (6 bases). CDR3 length: 14 amino acids. Trimming stripped 0 bases from V and 2 bases from J, with 6 bases between. Germline-derived CDR1 and CDR2 are SGHKS and YYEKEE (reference sequence). The CDR3 reads CASSLEGGNQPQHF. CDR3 sequence (DNA): TGTGCCAGCAGCTTGGAGGGGGGCAATCAGCCCCAGCATTTT.

This chain links TRBV10-2 with TRBJ2-1, with 10 bases lining up with TRBD2. The ends lost 6 bases at V and 9 bases at J; junction bases unmatched: 11. Looked up from germline, CDR1 is WSHSY and CDR2 is SAAADI. There are 15 residues in the CDR3. The CDR3 sequence: CASSDPAGGPSEQFF. The CDR3, as DNA: TGCGCCAGCAGCGACCCAGCGGGAGGGCCGAGTGAGCAGTTCTTC.